Below, 8 T cell receptor beta chains from the same sample are listed, as sequenced in a study of patients and donors after allogeneic stem cell transplantation (TCRdb year 2020). Library generation was performed with RT-PCR. TCRdb names NextSeq 550 as the instrument used. TCRdb ran its own pipeline on the public reads, namely fastp trimming at Q25 and MiXCR clone calling, and kept in-frame beta chains. Entries are consolidated by CDR3 protein sequence, retaining the most common genes and DNA. The table for this sample lists roughly 960,000 distinct CDR3 sequences; approximately 18% of them were counted only once. The ten largest clonotypes hold 6% of the sample. Sequencing was performed on blood, either unsorted or a sorted T cell fraction (not recorded which). The receptors come from a human donor who was either an allogeneic HSCT recipient or a stem cell or donor lymphocyte infusion donor (not recorded which). It is not recorded whose cells these are; they may come from a transplant donor.

The V call is TRBV2, the J call TRBJ1-5; 11 bases agree with TRBD1. Per the germline V gene, CDR1 is SNHLY and CDR2 is FYNNEI. Germline trimming cut 6 bases from V and 4 bases from J; bases unmatched to any gene: 2. The CDR3 has 14 residues. The CDR3 reads CASRDRGRNQPQHF. DNA for the CDR3: TGTGCCAGCAGGGACAGGGGGCGGAATCAGCCCCAGCATTTT. Together with reference TRBV2 and TRBJ1-5, the CDR3 gives the full variable domain: EPEVTQTPSHQVTQMGQEVILRCVPISNHLYFYWYRQILGQKVEFLVSFYNNEISEKSEIFDDQFSVERPDGSNFTLKIRSTKLEDSAMYFCASRDRGRNQPQHFGDGTRLSIL.

The rearrangement uses TRBV19 and TRBJ2-1, with D maybe TRBD2 (5 bases). This CDR3 has 14 amino acids. Deletions cut 4 bases from V and 6 bases from J, with 13 bases between. CDR1 and CDR2 (germline): LNHDA, SQIVND (reference sequence). Here the CDR3 reads CASSKRIEFNEQFF. The CDR3 DNA reads TGTGCCAGTAGTAAGCGGATAGAATTCAATGAGCAGTTCTTC.

The chain combines TRBV27 with TRBJ2-1; no definite D call. The V end lost 4 bases, the J end lost 1 base, and 8 bases lay between the germline ends. CDR3 length equals 14 residues. The germline V gene has CDR1 MNHEY and CDR2 SMNVEV (reference sequence). CDR3 residues: CASSYRTSYNEQFF. For the CDR3, the DNA is TGTGCCAGCAGTTATCGCACTTCCTACAATGAGCAGTTCTTC.

CDR3 DNA sequence: TGTGCCAGCAGCCAAGATCTCCTTCGGGGGCACAATGAGCAGTTCTTC. This codes for CASSQDLLRGHNEQFF. This chain links TRBV3-1 with TRBJ2-1; possibly TRBD1 or TRBD2 for D (6 bases each). CDR1 is LGHDT, CDR2 YNNKEL, per germline (reference sequence). The CDR3 loop spans 16 amino acids. Trimming left V 0 bases short and J 5 bases short, with 14 bases between.

J is TRBJ2-1 and V is TRBV15; D not resolved. The V end lost 0 bases, the J end lost 0 bases, and 15 bases lay between the germline ends. The germline V gene encodes CDR1 LNHNV and CDR2 YYDKDF (reference sequence). The CDR3 sequence is 18 residues long. CDR3 DNA: TGTGCCACCAGCAGAGATCCCCCAGGCCCCAGCTCCTACAATGAGCAGTTCTTC. Protein sequence: CATSRDPPGPSSYNEQFF.

V gene TRBV3-1 combines with J gene TRBJ2-7; possible D gene TRBD1, 5 bases. V shed 4 bases and J shed 0 bases, with 16 bases lying between them. The CDR3 sequence is 16 residues long. Germline lookup yields CDR1 LGHDT and CDR2 YNNKEL (reference sequence). The DNA for the CDR3 is TGTGCCAGCAGCCTACTACTTGGGCAGGGCTCCTACGAGCAGTACTTC. This codes for CASSLLLGQGSYEQYF.

This CDR3 reads CSAGNGTDRGGEAFF. The CDR3 DNA reads as TGCAGTGCTGGTAATGGTACTGACAGGGGTGGTGAAGCTTTCTTT. The chain combines TRBV20-1 with TRBJ1-1, with 8 bases aligning to TRBD1. The CDR3 extends over 15 amino acids. The V gene's germline CDR1 is DFQATT and CDR2 SNEGSKA (reference sequence). Trimming cost V 5 bases and J 7 bases; bases outside gene matches: 15.

The CDR3 region has the DNA TGTGCCACCAGGTTTGGGGCCTGGACTAGCGGGACAGATACGCAGTATTTT. It encodes CATRFGAWTSGTDTQYF. The rearrangement joins TRBV15 to TRBJ2-3; 11 bases agree with TRBD2. V shed 6 bases, J shed 3 bases, and the junction held 11 bases outside the gene matches. This CDR3 is built from 17 residues. Germline CDR1 reads LNHNV; CDR2 reads YYDKDF (reference sequence).